Below are 20 T cell receptor beta chains sequenced from a single sample in a study of regulatory T cells in long-lasting Graves disease. Regarding time point: newly diagnosed GD, antithyroid drugs for less than 3 months. PBMCs provided the RNA from which the TCR library was made. iRepertoire HTBI primers and Arm-PCR of CDR3 regions built TCR beta libraries. MiXCR, run by TCRdb on the multiplex PCR reads, gives a single entry per CDR3 protein. Of over 300,000 distinct CDR3 sequences listed, roughly 15% are singletons. The starting material was peripheral blood mononuclear cells (PBMCs), obtained at new diagnosis, from a patient treated with antithyroid drugs. These TCRs come from a female donor with Graves disease.

A few counts support this clonotype. The chain uses TRBV20-1 and TRBJ2-2; tentative D call: TRBD2 (5 bases). V was pared by 3 bases and J by 6 bases, with 17 bases between. Per the germline V gene, CDR1 is DFQATT and CDR2 is SNEGSKA (reference sequence). This CDR3 has 15 residues. CDR3 protein: CSASGLTGMAGELFF. The CDR3 DNA follows: TGCAGTGCTAGTGGTCTTACGGGAATGGCCGGGGAGCTGTTTTTT.

This clonotype was counted ten times or more. V usage is TRBV7-9 and J usage is TRBJ1-2; 9 nucleotides match TRBD1. The ends lost 2 bases at V and 3 bases at J; junction bases unmatched: 4. The CDR3 extends over 15 amino acids. The germline CDR1 and CDR2 sequences are SEHNR and FQNEAQ (reference sequence). The CDR3 loop reads CASSLRDREHYGYTF. CDR3 DNA sequence: TGTGCCAGCAGCTTACGGGACAGGGAGCACTATGGCTACACCTTC.

This clonotype has a count of ten or more. The CDR3 bases are TGCGCCAGCATGCCGGGCCCCTCGAGTGGCGAGCAGTACTTC. Translation gives CASMPGPSSGEQYF. V gene TRBV5-1 combines with J gene TRBJ2-7, with unresolved D. Trimming left V 6 bases short and J 6 bases short, with 19 bases between. The CDR3 has 14 residues. Germline V gives CDR1 SGHRS, CDR2 YFSETQ.

This clonotype was recorded at least ten times. The chain recombines TRBV6-1 with TRBJ2-1; 12 nucleotides line up with TRBD2. Germline-derived CDR1 and CDR2 are MNHNS and SASEGT. The CDR3 contains 14 residues. V lost 7 bases and J lost 4; bases outside the gene matches: 2. The CDR3 sequence: CASKTSGGYNEQFF. CDR3 nucleotides: TGTGCCAGCAAGACTAGCGGGGGTTACAATGAGCAGTTCTTC.

This clonotype showed up just a few times. This chain connects TRBV9 to TRBJ1-1; 10 bases map to TRBD1. CDR1 is SGDLS and CDR2 is YYNGEE in the germline V gene. There are 15 residues in the CDR3. V gave up 3 bases and J gave up 4 bases; unmatched junction bases: 6. CDR3 region: CASSAGQGLTTEAFF. Here the CDR3 DNA reads TGTGCCAGCAGCGCGGGACAGGGGTTGACCACTGAAGCTTTCTTT.

This clonotype was seen more than once but under ten times. The rearrangement links TRBV19 to TRBJ1-5, with 9 bases that match TRBD1. V shed 1 base, J shed 3 bases, and the junction held 4 bases outside the gene matches. Germline V lookup: CDR1 LNHDA, CDR2 SQIVND (reference sequence). This CDR3 has 16 amino acids. The CDR3 loop reads CASSIVGTGNNQPQHF. DNA of the CDR3: TGTGCCAGTAGTATAGTCGGGACAGGGAACAATCAGCCCCAGCATTTT.

The V call is TRBV12-3 or TRBV12-4, the J call TRBJ2-2, with 8 positions matching TRBD2. J lost 4 bases, V lost 1 base, and 2 bases had no gene match. The CDR3 contains 15 residues. The CDR3 sequence is CASSLGAGATGELFF. CDR3 bases: TGTGCCAGCAGTTTAGGAGCGGGAGCCACCGGGGAGCTGTTTTTT.

This clonotype was seen repeatedly, ten times or more. This chain connects TRBV29-1 to TRBJ2-7; a possible D gene is TRBD2 (6 bases). Germline CDR1 and CDR2: SQVTM and ANQGSEA. The CDR3 is made up of 11 amino acids. V shed 4 bases and J shed 6 bases, with 10 bases lying between them. CDR3 sequence reads: CSVVAVAEQYF. CDR3 nucleotides: TGCAGCGTTGTAGCGGTTGCCGAGCAGTACTTC.

On this clonotype: A much larger clone is a single base away; this may be a read error. V usage is TRBV4-2 and J usage is TRBJ2-1; possible D gene TRBD2, 5 bases. V was clipped by 1 base and J by 7 bases, with 20 bases between them. CDR1 is LGHNA and CDR2 is YNFKEQ in the germline V gene. This CDR3 has 17 residues. CDR3 loop: CASSQAVRVGDRNEQFF. For the CDR3, the DNA is TGTGCCAGCAGCCAAGCGGTTCGGGTGGGAGATCGGAATGAGCAGTTCTTC.

This clonotype was seen a handful of times. V is TRBV10-3 and J is TRBJ2-1; 8 nucleotides align to TRBD2. Per the germline V gene, CDR1 is ENHRY and CDR2 is SYGVKD. The CDR3 has 17 amino acids. Trimming took 1 base from V and 1 from J; bases not matched to a gene: 6. CDR3 in DNA: TGTGCCATCAGTGAGTTTGAACTAGCGGAATCCTACAATGAGCAGTTCTTC. This encodes CAISEFELAESYNEQFF.

This clonotype was picked up many times. This chain connects TRBV27 to TRBJ2-7; 9 bases are shared with TRBD1. V shed 0 bases and J 6 bases; nucleotides not matched to a gene: 9. This CDR3 contains 16 residues. CDR1 and CDR2 (germline): MNHEY, SMNVEV (reference sequence). The CDR3 nucleotides read TGTGCCAGCAGTTTATCGATAAATGACAGGGGGGCCGAGCAGTACTTC. Translating it yields CASSLSINDRGAEQYF.

The sample holds a few counts of this clonotype. At one end the junction does not follow the germline gene, possibly because of a read error. The J gene is TRBJ1-5, the V gene TRBV12-3 or TRBV12-4; no definite D call. CDR3 length: 14 residues. CDR3 in amino acids: CASSWTVGSQPQHF. CDR3 DNA sequence: TGTGCCAGCAGCTGGACTGTTGGAAGTCAGCCCCAGCATTTC.

This clonotype was recorded many times. CDR3 sequence (DNA): TGTGCCAGCAGTGAGGGGGGCGGGGCTGGGTATACGCAGTATTTT. Amino acids: CASSEGGGAGYTQYF. The chain joins TRBV2 to TRBJ2-3; D could derive from TRBD1 or TRBD2 (6 bases each). V was trimmed by 3 bases and J by 7 bases, leaving 17 bases between them. Germline V gene sequence: CDR1 SNHLY, CDR2 FYNNEI. The CDR3 is made up of 15 amino acids.

Many counts were recorded for this clonotype. The chain couples TRBV7-9 to TRBJ2-1; D is undetermined. The CDR3 consists of 16 residues. The V end lost 5 bases, the J end lost 0 bases, and 14 bases lay between the germline ends. CDR1 is SEHNR, CDR2 FQNEAQ, per germline (reference sequence). The CDR3 sequence is CASSLGRLGSYNEQFF. The CDR3, as DNA: TGTGCCAGCAGCCTCGGACGACTTGGCTCCTACAATGAGCAGTTCTTC. Variable domain in full (rest from reference TRBV7-9 and TRBJ2-1): DTGVSQNPRHKITKRGQNVTFRCDPISEHNRLYWYRQTLGQGPEFLTYFQNEAQLEKSRLLSDRFSAERPKGSFSTLEIQRTEQGDSAMYLCASSLGRLGSYNEQFFGPGTRLTVL.

The chain uses TRBV18 and TRBJ2-7, with D possibly matching TRBD1 (5 bases). The CDR3 is made up of 14 amino acids. The ends were cut back, 8 bases at V and 0 bases at J, with 14 bases in the middle. Germline CDR1 KGHSH, CDR2 LQKENI. The CDR3 here is CASADSRSSYEQYF. CDR3 DNA sequence: TGTGCCAGCGCCGACAGCCGAAGCTCCTACGAGCAGTACTTC.

This clonotype was seen ten or more times. The rearrangement joins TRBV7-9 to TRBJ2-3, with D possibly being TRBD1 or TRBD2 (5 bases each). Trimming took off 2 bases at V and 0 bases at J, with 9 bases between the two ends. The CDR3 is made up of 15 amino acids. The germline V gene encodes CDR1 SEHNR and CDR2 FQNEAQ (reference sequence). CDR3 DNA: TGTGCCAGCAGCTTAACAGGCGGGAGCACAGATACGCAGTATTTT. This translates into CASSLTGGSTDTQYF. The whole variable domain, filled in from reference TRBV7-9 and TRBJ2-3, reads DTGVSQNPRHKITKRGQNVTFRCDPISEHNRLYWYRQTLGQGPEFLTYFQNEAQLEKSRLLSDRFSAERPKGSFSTLEIQRTEQGDSAMYLCASSLTGGSTDTQYFGPGTRLTVL.

This clonotype showed up many times. The V gene is TRBV14, the J gene TRBJ2-2; D ambiguous. This CDR3 has 14 residues. Trimming removed 1 base at V and 4 bases at J, with 7 bases between. Germline assignment: CDR1 SGHDN and CDR2 FVKESK. The CDR3: CASSQALVTGELFF. The CDR3 bases are TGTGCCAGCAGCCAAGCTCTAGTCACCGGGGAGCTGTTTTTT.

This clonotype has at least ten counts. This chain's CDR3 is CASSGPDGGNEKLFF. CDR3 nucleotide sequence: TGTGCCAGCAGTGGACCAGACGGCGGTAATGAAAAACTGTTTTTT. The chain combines TRBV28 with TRBJ1-4; the D is unclear. CDR3 length equals 15 residues. V was trimmed by 5 bases and J by 4 bases, leaving 14 bases between them. Per germline, CDR1 MDHEN and CDR2 SYDVKM.

This clonotype was counted a few times. A read error may be the cause here, since a much bigger clone is one base away. The J gene is TRBJ1-6, the V gene TRBV6-1; 7 bases align to TRBD1. The V gene end was trimmed by 5 bases and the J gene end by 6 bases; junction bases not matched to a gene: 1. The CDR3 runs to 13 residues. CDR1 and CDR2 (germline): MNHNS, SASEGT. CDR3 in amino acids: CASSRDSNSPLHF. DNA of the CDR3: TGTGCCAGCAGTAGGGACAGTAATTCACCCCTCCACTTT.

This clonotype was observed many times. The V and J genes are TRBV28 and TRBJ2-7; 10 bases match TRBD1. Germline values: CDR1 MDHEN, CDR2 SYDVKM. The CDR3 is made up of 15 amino acids. Trimming cost V 3 bases and J 7 bases; bases outside gene matches: 9. CDR3 coding DNA: TGTGCCAGCAGTTTTGGGGGACAGGGGAGTTTGGAGCAGTACTTC. It encodes CASSFGGQGSLEQYF.